This TCR beta chain emerged from a study of cytomegalovirus exposure and HLA in healthy donors. Whole-study results and caveats: Under in vitro conditions, three CMV-associated chains were confirmed as specific for CMV antigens.

The PCR was carried out with 60 Vbeta primers and 13 Jbeta primers. Only in-frame clones appear in the TCRdb table, and some are missing; sequencing was by immunoSEQ multiplex PCR. The sample gives more than 70,000 clones, around two thirds of which show up once; roughly 9.7% is in the top ten. About this clone: As yet, its antigen is unknown.

Sample: PBMCs. The TCR sequence derives from a woman aged 45-65 years in good health and CMV-seropositive.

CDR3 residues: CASSPDRYEQYF. As DNA, the CDR3 is TGTGCCAGCAGCCCAGATCGCTACGAGCAGTACTTC. The gene calls are TRBV7-2 and TRBJ2-7; D ambiguous. V shed 5 bases and J shed 3 bases, with 8 bases lying between them. The CDR3 totals 12 residues. Germline lookup yields CDR1 SGHTA and CDR2 FQGNSA.